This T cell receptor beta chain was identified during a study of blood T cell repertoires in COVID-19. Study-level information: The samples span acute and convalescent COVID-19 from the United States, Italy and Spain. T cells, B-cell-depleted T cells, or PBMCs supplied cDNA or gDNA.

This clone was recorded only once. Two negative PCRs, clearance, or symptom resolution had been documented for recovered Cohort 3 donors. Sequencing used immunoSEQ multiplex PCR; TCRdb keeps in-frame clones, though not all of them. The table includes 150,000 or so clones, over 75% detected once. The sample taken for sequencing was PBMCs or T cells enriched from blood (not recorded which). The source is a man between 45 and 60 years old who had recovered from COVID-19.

The CDR3 reads CASSPGLAGASGTQYF. CDR3 nucleotide sequence: TGTGCCAGCAGCCCAGGACTAGCGGGGGCCTCTGGTACGCAGTATTTT. The genes are TRBV7-7 and TRBJ2-3, with 13 bases matching TRBD2. Germline trimming cut 5 bases from V and 8 bases from J; bases unmatched to any gene: 10. This CDR3 spans 16 amino acids. Germline V gives CDR1 SSHAT, CDR2 FNYEAQ (reference sequence). The variable domain in full, completed from reference TRBV7-7 and TRBJ2-3, reads GAGVSQSPRYKVTKRGQDVTLRCDPISSHATLYWYQQALGQGPEFLTYFNYEAQPDKSGLPSDRFSAERPEGSISTLTIQRTEQRDSAMYRCASSPGLAGASGTQYFGPGTRLTVL.